This is a list of T cell receptor beta chains from one sample in a study of T cell responses to AZD1222 COVID-19 vaccine. Some clones are missing from TCRdb's copy, which holds only in-frame ones; the method was immunoSEQ multiplex PCR. The table includes nearly 100,000 clones, around nine tenths detected once. Source: peripheral blood, taken on day 0 of AZD1222 vaccination. The source of these receptors is an adult in good health. CDR3s include the opening cysteine and the closing phenylalanine or tryptophan. A D gene is named only where the DNA matches it firmly. Clone sizes are given selectively: once, few, many, or a class where the clone is expanded.

d_call	clone_size	v_call	j_call	cdr3_aa	cdr3_nt
TRBD2	-	TRBV5-1	TRBJ2-5	CASSFGGGVQETQYF	TGCGCCAGCAGCTTCGGCGGGGGGGTTCAAGAGACCCAGTACTTC
-	few	TRBV25-1	TRBJ2-2	CARFTGELFF	TGTGCCAGATTCACCGGGGAGCTGTTTTTT
-	-	TRBV28	TRBJ1-2	CATRRAGVGTYGYTF	TGTGCCACCCGACGCGCGGGGGTAGGGACCTATGGCTACACCTTC
-	-	TRBV7-2	TRBJ1-1	CASSLALEGTEAFF	TGTGCCAGCAGCTTAGCATTGGAGGGGACTGAAGCTTTCTTT
TRBD1	-	TRBV4-1	TRBJ1-2	CASSPGDSSPYGYTF	TGCGCCAGCAGCCCGGGGGACAGCTCCCCCTATGGCTACACCTTC
TRBD1	-	TRBV7-2	TRBJ1-3	CASSRTGLSGNTIYF	TGTGCCAGCAGCCGGACAGGACTGTCTGGAAACACCATATATTTT
-	-	TRBV4-3	TRBJ2-2	CASSQDGFGTGELFF	TGCGCCAGCAGCCAAGATGGGTTCGGCACCGGGGAGCTGTTTTTT
TRBD1	-	TRBV2	TRBJ2-3	CASSADRDAAYF	TGTGCCAGCAGCGCAGACAGGGACGCGGCGTATTTT
-	-	TRBV6-5	TRBJ1-5	CASSYRGGQPQHF	TGTGCCAGCAGTTACAGGGGGGGTCAGCCCCAGCATTTT
TRBD1	-	TRBV6-5	TRBJ1-6	CATHRGQDNSPLHF	TGTGCCACCCACAGGGGGCAGGATAATTCACCCCTCCACTTT
-	few	TRBV30	TRBJ1-5	CAWGGRGNQPQHF	TGTGCCTGGGGGGGGAGGGGCAATCAGCCCCAGCATTTT
TRBD2	-	TRBV6-2/TRBV6-3	TRBJ2-7	CASSPLPGLVGEQYF	TGTGCCAGCAGCCCCTTACCGGGACTAGTGGGCGAGCAGTACTTC
TRBD2	once	TRBV2	TRBJ2-5	CASSESGGPLGGTQYF	TGTGCCAGCAGTGAGAGCGGGGGGCCTTTAGGGGGGACCCAGTACTTC
TRBD1	-	TRBV5-6	TRBJ2-2	CASSLGTGFGELFF	TGTGCCAGCAGCTTGGGGACAGGGTTCGGGGAGCTGTTTTTT
-	-	TRBV7-2	TRBJ2-7	CASSLDPGGYEQYF	TGTGCCAGCAGCTTAGATCCTGGGGGCTACGAGCAGTACTTC
TRBD1	-	TRBV6-5	TRBJ1-1	CASAGQMNTEAFF	TGTGCCAGTGCGGGACAGATGAACACTGAAGCTTTCTTT
-	-	TRBV27	TRBJ2-2	CASSFLFGTGTGELFF	TGTGCCAGCAGTTTTCTCTTTGGGACGGGGACCGGGGAGCTGTTTTTT
TRBD1	once	TRBV11-3	TRBJ1-6	CASSLYGTDNSPLHF	TGTGCCAGCAGCTTATATGGGACAGATAATTCACCCCTCCACTTT
TRBD2	-	TRBV5-1	TRBJ2-1	CASSLVGGGSYNEQFF	TGCGCCAGCAGCTTGGTAGGCGGGGGGTCTTACAATGAGCAGTTCTTC
TRBD2	-	TRBV12-5	TRBJ2-3	CASGLVQTSGHTDTQYF	TGTGCTAGTGGTTTGGTACAGACTAGCGGACACACAGATACGCAGTATTTT
-	-	TRBV6-6	TRBJ1-5	CASSPSVGGVSNQPQHF	TGTGCCAGCAGTCCCTCGGTGGGGGGGGTTAGCAATCAGCCCCAGCATTTT
-	-	TRBV5-4	TRBJ2-3	CASSSSFTDTQYF	TGTGCCAGCAGCTCCTCGTTCACAGATACGCAGTATTTT
-	-	TRBV6-5	TRBJ1-3	CASSLGAYSGNTIYF	TGTGCCAGCAGTCTAGGGGCCTACTCTGGAAACACCATATATTTT
TRBD2	-	TRBV5-6	TRBJ2-5	CASSAPERWLAGIQTQYF	TGTGCCAGCAGCGCTCCGGAACGTTGGCTAGCGGGCATCCAGACCCAGTACTTC
-	-	TRBV9	TRBJ2-3	CASSVAPGDTQYF	TGTGCCAGCAGCGTAGCTCCGGGGGATACGCAGTATTTT
-	-	TRBV6-1	TRBJ2-6	CASSEASSGANVLTF	TGTGCCAGCAGTGAAGCCAGCTCTGGGGCCAACGTCCTGACTTTC
TRBD1	-	TRBV19	TRBJ1-1	CASSIDRGEAFF	TGTGCCAGTAGTATTGACAGGGGGGAAGCTTTCTTT
TRBD2	few	TRBV15	TRBJ2-5	CATSRRTSGQETQYF	TGTGCCACCAGCCGCCGGACTAGCGGCCAAGAGACCCAGTACTTC
-	-	TRBV11-3	TRBJ1-2	CASSHQINYGYTF	TGTGCCAGCAGCCACCAGATTAACTATGGCTACACCTTC
-	-	TRBV6-2/TRBV6-3	TRBJ1-4	CASSYQSFNEKLFF	TGTGCCAGCAGTTACCAGAGCTTCAATGAAAAACTGTTTTTT
TRBD1	-	TRBV7-2	TRBJ1-1	CASSHRDRGGGEAFF	TGTGCCAGCAGCCACCGGGACAGGGGCGGAGGTGAAGCTTTCTTT
-	-	TRBV7-2	TRBJ2-7	CASSPPNGGPYEQYF	TGTGCCAGCAGCCCCCCTAATGGGGGTCCCTACGAGCAGTACTTC
-	-	TRBV5-1	TRBJ1-5	CASSLKGGLEPQHF	TGCGCCAGCAGCTTGAAGGGGGGCCTAGAGCCCCAGCATTTT
-	-	TRBV5-1	TRBJ1-5	CASSLGGGNQPQHF	TGCGCCAGCAGCTTGGGGGGCGGCAATCAGCCCCAGCATTTT
TRBD2	-	TRBV3-1/TRBV3-2	TRBJ2-5	CASSLGGGLAGDLTQETQYF	TGTGCCAGCAGCCTGGGGGGGGGACTAGCGGGAGACCTGACGCAAGAGACCCAGTACTTC
TRBD1	-	TRBV5-4	TRBJ2-7	CASCRDRGTYEQYF	TGTGCCAGTTGCCGGGACAGGGGAACGTACGAGCAGTACTTC
-	-	TRBV19	TRBJ1-1	CASSTRVGEAFF	TGTGCCAGTAGTACAAGGGTAGGTGAAGCTTTCTTT
TRBD2	-	TRBV11-2	TRBJ2-7	CASSRGLAGTYEQYF	TGTGCCAGCAGCCGGGGACTAGCGGGGACCTACGAGCAGTACTTC
-	-	TRBV29-1	TRBJ2-7	CSVEEKLGRGPAGEQYF	TGCAGCGTTGAAGAAAAGTTGGGCAGGGGCCCAGCGGGCGAGCAGTACTTC
-	once	TRBV19	TRBJ1-2	CASSTKAPTAVWGYTF	TGTGCCAGTAGTACGAAAGCCCCGACAGCCGTATGGGGCTACACCTTC
-	-	TRBV7-8	TRBJ2-3	CASSLPSTNVRDTQYF	TGTGCCAGCAGCTTACCCTCTACTAATGTTAGAGATACGCAGTATTTT